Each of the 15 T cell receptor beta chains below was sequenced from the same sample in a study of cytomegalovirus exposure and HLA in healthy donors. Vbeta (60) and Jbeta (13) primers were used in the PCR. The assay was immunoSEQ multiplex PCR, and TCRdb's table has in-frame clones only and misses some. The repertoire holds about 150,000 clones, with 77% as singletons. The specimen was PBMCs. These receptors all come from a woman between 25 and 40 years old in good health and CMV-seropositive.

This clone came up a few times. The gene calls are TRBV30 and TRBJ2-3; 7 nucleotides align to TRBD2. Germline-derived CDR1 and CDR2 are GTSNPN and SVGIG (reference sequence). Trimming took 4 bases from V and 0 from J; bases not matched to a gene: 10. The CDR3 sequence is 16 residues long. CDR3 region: CAWTRDYAASTDTQYF. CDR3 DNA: TGTGCCTGGACCCGGGACTACGCTGCTAGCACAGATACGCAGTATTTT.

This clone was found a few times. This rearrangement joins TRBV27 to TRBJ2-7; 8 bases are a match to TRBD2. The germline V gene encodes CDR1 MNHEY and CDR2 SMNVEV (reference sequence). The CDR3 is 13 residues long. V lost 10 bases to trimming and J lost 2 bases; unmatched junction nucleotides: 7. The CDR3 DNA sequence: TGTGCCACCGCAACTAGCGGCGCCTACGAGCAGTACTTC. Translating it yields CATATSGAYEQYF.

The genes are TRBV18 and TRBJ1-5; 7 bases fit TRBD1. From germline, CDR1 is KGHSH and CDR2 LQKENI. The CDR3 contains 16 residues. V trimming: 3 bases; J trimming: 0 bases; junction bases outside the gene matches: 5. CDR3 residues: CASSPTTGASNQPQHF. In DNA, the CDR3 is TGTGCCAGCTCACCCACCACAGGGGCTAGCAATCAGCCCCAGCATTTT.

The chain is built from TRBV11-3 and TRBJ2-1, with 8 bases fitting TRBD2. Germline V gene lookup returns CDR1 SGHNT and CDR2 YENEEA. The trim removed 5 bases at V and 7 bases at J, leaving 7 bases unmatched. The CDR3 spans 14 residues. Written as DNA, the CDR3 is TGTGCCAGCAGCCCGGGACTAGAGGGAAATGAGCAGTTCTTC. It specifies CASSPGLEGNEQFF.

CDR3 amino acids: CAISDPGQANFYEQYF. The CDR3 nucleotides read TGTGCCATCAGTGACCCGGGACAGGCGAATTTCTACGAGCAGTACTTC. V gene TRBV10-3 combines with J gene TRBJ2-7, with 8 bases matching TRBD1. Germline V gene data show CDR1 as ENHRY and CDR2 as SYGVKD. This CDR3 is 16 amino acids long. V lost 3 bases to trimming and J lost 3 bases; unmatched junction nucleotides: 10.

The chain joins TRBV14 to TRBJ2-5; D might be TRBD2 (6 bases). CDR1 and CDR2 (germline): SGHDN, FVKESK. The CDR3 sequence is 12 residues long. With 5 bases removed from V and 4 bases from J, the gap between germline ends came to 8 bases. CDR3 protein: CASSRLVETQYF. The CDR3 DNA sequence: TGTGCCAGCAGCAGACTAGTAGAGACCCAGTACTTC.

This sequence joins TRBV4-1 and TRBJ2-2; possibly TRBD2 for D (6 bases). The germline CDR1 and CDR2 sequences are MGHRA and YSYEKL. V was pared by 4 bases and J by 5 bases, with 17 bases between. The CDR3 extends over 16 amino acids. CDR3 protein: CASSRPPVGRTGELFF. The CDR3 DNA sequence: TGCGCCAGCAGCCGCCCCCCGGTGGGGAGGACCGGGGAGCTGTTTTTT.

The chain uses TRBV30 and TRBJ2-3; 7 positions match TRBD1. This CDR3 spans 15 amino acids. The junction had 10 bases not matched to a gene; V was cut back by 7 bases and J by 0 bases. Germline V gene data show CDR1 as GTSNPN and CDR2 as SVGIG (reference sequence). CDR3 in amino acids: CAFNPTGLSTDTQYF. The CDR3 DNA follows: TGTGCCTTCAACCCGACAGGGTTAAGCACAGATACGCAGTATTTT.

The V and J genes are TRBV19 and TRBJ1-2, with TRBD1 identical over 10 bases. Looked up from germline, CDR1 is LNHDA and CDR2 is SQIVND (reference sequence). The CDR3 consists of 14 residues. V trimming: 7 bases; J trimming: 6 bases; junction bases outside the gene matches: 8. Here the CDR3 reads CASTERGTGDGYTF. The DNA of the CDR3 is TGTGCCAGTACCGAAAGGGGGACAGGGGATGGCTACACCTTC.

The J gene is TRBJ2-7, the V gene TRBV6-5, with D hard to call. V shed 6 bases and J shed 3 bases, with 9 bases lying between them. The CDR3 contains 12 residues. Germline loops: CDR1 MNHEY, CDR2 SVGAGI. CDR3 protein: CASSLTGYEQYF. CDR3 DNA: TGTGCCAGCAGCTTAACGGGCTACGAGCAGTACTTC.

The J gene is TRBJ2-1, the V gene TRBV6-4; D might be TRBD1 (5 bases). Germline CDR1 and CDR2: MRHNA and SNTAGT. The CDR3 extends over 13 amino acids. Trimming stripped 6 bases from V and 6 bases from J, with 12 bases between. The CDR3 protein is CASRSSGLNEQFF. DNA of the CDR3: TGTGCCAGCAGATCTTCAGGGCTCAATGAGCAGTTCTTC.

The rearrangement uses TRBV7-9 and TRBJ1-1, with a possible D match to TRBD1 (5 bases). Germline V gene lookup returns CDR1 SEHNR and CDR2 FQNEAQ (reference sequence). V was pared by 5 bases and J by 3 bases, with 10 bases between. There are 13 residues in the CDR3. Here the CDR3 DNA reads TGTGCCAGCAGCCCGACAGAATACACTGAAGCTTTCTTT. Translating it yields CASSPTEYTEAFF.

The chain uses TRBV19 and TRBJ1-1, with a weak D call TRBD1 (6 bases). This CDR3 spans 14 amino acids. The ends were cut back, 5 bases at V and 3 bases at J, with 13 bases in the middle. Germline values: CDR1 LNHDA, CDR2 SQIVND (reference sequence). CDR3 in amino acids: CASSRNRVDTEAFF. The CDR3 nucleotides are TGTGCCAGTAGTCGAAACAGGGTCGACACTGAAGCTTTCTTT.

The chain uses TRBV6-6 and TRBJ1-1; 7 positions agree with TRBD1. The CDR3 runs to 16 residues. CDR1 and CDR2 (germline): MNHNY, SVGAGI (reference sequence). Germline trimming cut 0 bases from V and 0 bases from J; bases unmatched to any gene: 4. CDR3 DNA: TGTGCCAGCAGTTACTCGGGTGGACAGGTGAACACTGAAGCTTTCTTT. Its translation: CASSYSGGQVNTEAFF.

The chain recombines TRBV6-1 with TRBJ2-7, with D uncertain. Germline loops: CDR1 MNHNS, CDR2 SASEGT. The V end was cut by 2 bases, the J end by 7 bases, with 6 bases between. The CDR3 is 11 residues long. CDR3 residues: CASSETREQYF. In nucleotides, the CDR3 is TGTGCCAGCAGTGAAACGCGGGAGCAGTACTTC.